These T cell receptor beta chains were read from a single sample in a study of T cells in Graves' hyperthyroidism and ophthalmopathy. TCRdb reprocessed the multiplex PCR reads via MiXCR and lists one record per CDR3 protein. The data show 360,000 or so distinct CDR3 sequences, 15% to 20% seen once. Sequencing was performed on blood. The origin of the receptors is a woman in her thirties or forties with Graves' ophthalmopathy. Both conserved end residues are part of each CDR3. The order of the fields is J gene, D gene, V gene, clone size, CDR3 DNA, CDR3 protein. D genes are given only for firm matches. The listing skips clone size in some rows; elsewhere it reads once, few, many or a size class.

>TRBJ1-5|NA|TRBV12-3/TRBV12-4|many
TGTGCCAGCAGTTTAAGAGGGGATCAGCCCCAGCATTTT
CASSLRGDQPQHF
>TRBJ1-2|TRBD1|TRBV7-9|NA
TGTGCCAGCAGCTTAGTCGGACAGGGAGATGGCTACACCTTC
CASSLVGQGDGYTF
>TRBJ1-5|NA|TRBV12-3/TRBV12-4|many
TGTGCCAGCAGTCCGTCGGTGTTAGGTCAGCCCCAGCATTTT
CASSPSVLGQPQHF
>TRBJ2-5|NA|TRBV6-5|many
TGTGCCACTTCCTCGGGCTATATGGAGACCCAGTACTTC
CATSSGYMETQYF
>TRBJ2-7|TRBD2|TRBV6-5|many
TGTGCCAGCAGTACAACTAGCGGGAGCTACGAGCAGTACTTC
CASSTTSGSYEQYF
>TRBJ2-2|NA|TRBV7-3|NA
TGTGCCAGCAGCCCCTCGGCGGGCACCGGGGAGCTGTTTTTT
CASSPSAGTGELFF
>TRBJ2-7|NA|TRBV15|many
TGTGCCACCAGCAGAGACCGAACCTCCTACGAGCAGTACTTC
CATSRDRTSYEQYF
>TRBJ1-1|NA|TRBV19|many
TGTGCCAGTACTGGGGGGGCAGGACTCATGAACACTGAAGCTTTCTTT
CASTGGAGLMNTEAFF
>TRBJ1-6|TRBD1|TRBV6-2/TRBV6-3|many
TGTGCCAGCAGAGAGGACAGGGGCAGAGGACCAGATAATTCACCCCTCCACTTT
CASREDRGRGPDNSPLHF
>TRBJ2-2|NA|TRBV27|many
TGTGCCAGCAGGCGGGATCGGAGGAACACCGGGGAGCTGTTTTTT
CASRRDRRNTGELFF
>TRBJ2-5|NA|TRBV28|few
TGTGCCAGCAGAAGACAGGCATTGGGGACGAAGACCCAGTACTTC
CASRRQALGTKTQYF
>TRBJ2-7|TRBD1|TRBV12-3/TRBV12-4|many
TGTGCCAGCAGCCGCGACAGGGTCGAGCAGTACTTC
CASSRDRVEQYF
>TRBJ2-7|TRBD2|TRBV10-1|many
TGCGCCAGCGGTGAGGTAGCGGGAGGGCCAATATACGAGCAGTACTTC
CASGEVAGGPIYEQYF
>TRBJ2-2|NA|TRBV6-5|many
TGTGCCAGCAGTTACTCATTAAACGGAGGGGAGCTGTTTTTT
CASSYSLNGGELFF
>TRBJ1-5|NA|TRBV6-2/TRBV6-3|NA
TGTGCCAGCAGTTACTCAGGGCTGCAGGGCAATCAGCCCCAGCTTTTT
CASSYSGLQGNQPQLF